This TCR beta chain came from a study of vaccination effects on CD4 cells after COVID-19. Across the whole study: In the ViraFEST assay, antigen-specific CD4+ clonotypes were identified by expansion after peptide-pool stimulation. Each culture well received about 2 million PBMC. These cells were then cultured in IMDM with roughly 9 IU/ml IL-2 and roughly 10 ug/ml peptides.

This clone was observed a handful of times. Its antigen remains unidentified. With 10 days of culture completed, CD4+ T cells were isolated. This table comes from immunoSEQ multiplex PCR, and its TCRdb copy is limited to in-frame clones, with some not included. Of 50,000 to 60,000 clones listed, 65% to 80% were seen once; the top ten hold around 2.9%. The sequenced sample was CD4+ T cells from PBMCs cultured without peptide, obtained before COVID-19 vaccination. This receptor was identified in a human donor who received a COVID-19 vaccine.

For the CDR3, the DNA is TGTGCCAGCAGTAGGCAGGGAGATTGGGCCGGGGAGCTGTTTTTT. It codes for CASSRQGDWAGELFF. V and J are TRBV6-5 and TRBJ2-2, with D perhaps TRBD1 or TRBD2 (5 bases each). CDR1 and CDR2 (germline): MNHEY, SVGAGI. This CDR3 is 15 amino acids long. Trimming took 5 bases from V and 6 from J, leaving 16 bases between them.